This T cell receptor (beta chain) was profiled in a study of Graves' ophthalmopathy and Graves' hyperthyroidism (dated by TCRdb to the late 2010s). A note on the overall study: A patient counted as having stable hyperthyroidism if there was no progression to ophthalmopathy within 18 months of follow-up. To explore V-J signatures that separate ophthalmopathy from hyperthyroidism, a discovery set of fewer than 110 patients was enrolled, consisting of under 50 with ophthalmopathy and roughly 59 with stable hyperthyroidism. For independent validation, a separate cohort was made up of 18 to 20 hyperthyroidism patients plus 17 patients who later progressed from hyperthyroidism to ophthalmopathy. The study used signatures of the TCR beta repertoire to tell Graves' ophthalmopathy apart from Graves' hyperthyroidism and to predict which patients would progress to ophthalmopathy. In over 5 hyperthyroidism patients, the T-cell repertoire of thyroid tissue was compared with the T-cell repertoire of blood. In total, approximately 140 blood samples were TCR-sequenced: 40 to 45 ophthalmopathy, roughly 80 hyperthyroidism and some 17 hyperthyroidism-to-ophthalmopathy patients. Once sampling was done, hyperthyroidism patients were given methimazole at a starting dose of 30 mg daily, while ophthalmopathy patients were given high-dose intravenous methylprednisolone. Study-wide findings and limitations: Most of the expanded thyroid clonotypes with a frequency above 0.001 were also detected in blood, and it was suggested that the thyroid immune response may be reflected by blood repertoires. No statistical method was used to predetermine the sample size, and group allocation was not hidden from the investigators. In validation, the model predicted ophthalmopathy progression with 70.59% sensitivity and around 72% specificity; around twelve predicted patients were CT-confirmed with GO in a median of 6.5 months. Ophthalmopathy was separated from stable hyperthyroidism by the 13-signature model with about 90% sensitivity and less than 82% specificity in cross-validation and with 80%/75% in the test set.

This clonotype has a count of ten or more. Its antigen is still unknown. Per-base qualities were not stored, and no clone one base away is much larger. TCR beta CDR3 regions were amplified from RNA transcripts for repertoire sequencing. The first round of RT-PCR was done with HTBI primers and the Qiagen OneStep RT-PCR kit, and was followed by a second round of multiplex PCR, then size selection and purification. The libraries underwent paired-end sequencing with 100 bp reads on an Illumina HiSeq2000. Per the authors' processing: SOAPnuke was used for read processing, and reads with adapters, uncalled bases, a mean Phred below 15, or no exact constant-primer or identifier match were discarded. COPE v1.2.5 was used to merge high-quality paired reads. Clonotypes were defined as unique nucleotide sequences and were aligned to IMGT TRB V, D and J references using MiTCR v1.1. Only V-J combinations with frequency above 0.0001 were analysed, covering over 99% of repertoires. A TCR clonal expansion and chaos score per V-J combination was defined as the ratio of F50 clonal expansion to chaos observed in the TCRdist matrix. Welch's t-statistics and random forest were used to narrow the features down to approximately 13 V-J combinations, which were then fed into a naive Bayes classifier. The Morisita-Horn index was used to measure how similar the thyroid and blood repertoires were. TCRdb handled the public reads itself, with Q25 trimming in fastp and clone calling in MiXCR, and kept productive beta chains. One record per CDR3 amino acid sequence lists the most common genes and DNA. TCRdb's processing, not the authors' own work, is the source of the V and J calls. For this sample the table gives around 590,000 distinct CDR3 sequences, of which 35% to 40% were detected only once. Clones ranked in the top ten supply 4% to 5% of the sample.

Between the V and J ends, shortened by 5 bases and 0 bases respectively, the junction contains 16 bases. The germline V gene gives CDR1 as SQVTM and CDR2 as ANQGSEA. Counted from cysteine to phenylalanine, this CDR3 has 15 amino acids. Only the CDR3 part of the read is kept: 45 bases, read in frame from the first base. Patients with hyperthyroidism were aged 18 to 65 years, had been newly diagnosed, and had a disease duration of less than 2 months. Patients with other autoimmune diseases, uncontrolled infections, pregnancy or lactation were excluded from the study. Diagnosis relied on clinical symptoms, serum thyroxine, TRAb, thyroid ultrasound and orbital computed tomography. Total RNA was extracted using Trizol reagent, and RNA quality was checked on an Agilent 2100 Bioanalyzer.

The source material was peripheral blood or thyroid tissue (not recorded which). Here the chain combines TRBV29-1 and TRBJ1-1, with no reliable assignment of the D segment. The TCR comes from an adult man with Graves' hyperthyroidism. CDR3 sequence: CSVPKPPDMNTEAFF. The base sequence is TGCAGCGTTCCCAAACCCCCAGACATGAACACTGAAGCTTTCTTT.